Listed here are 27 T cell receptor beta chains from one sample, sequenced in a study of T cell responses to AZD1222 COVID-19 vaccine (dated by TCRdb to the early 2020s). What this sample's time point label stands for: about 28 days (+/-7) after the second vaccine dose. Library creation used the immunoSEQ multiplex PCR assay. Drawn from immuneACCESS, this table holds only the in-frame rearrangements with V and J called that TCRdb kept. Clones are partly lost; checked studies trace under half to an unresolved V gene and leave the rest unexplained. The sample has roughly 87,000 clones on record, around nine tenths of them singletons. The ten top clones hold 6.9% of the sample. The specimen comprised peripheral blood, sampled 28 days after the second AZD1222 dose. The receptors here all came from an adult who received the AZD1222 COVID-19 vaccine.

The chain recombines TRBV6-2 or TRBV6-3 with TRBJ2-7; TRBD2 matches 11 bases. This CDR3 has 18 residues. Trimming at V came to 3 bases and at J to 0 bases, leaving 10 bases not matched to a gene. Germline V gene data show CDR1 as MNHEY and CDR2 as SVGEGT. This CDR3 reads CASSYSSGRTLFSYEQYF. CDR3 coding DNA: TGTGCCAGCAGTTATTCTAGCGGGAGGACCCTCTTCTCCTACGAGCAGTACTTC.

This clone is a singleton in its sample. V usage is TRBV3-1 (or the pseudogene TRBV3-2) and J usage is TRBJ2-7; 12 bases match TRBD2. Losses at the gene ends were 0 bases for V and 0 bases for J; bases not matched to a gene: 6. CDR1 and CDR2 from the germline V gene are LGHDT and YNNKEL (reference sequence). The CDR3 runs to 18 residues. Here the CDR3 DNA reads TGTGCCAGCAGCCAAGAAGCCGGACTAGCGGGAAGCTCCTACGAGCAGTACTTC. It specifies CASSQEAGLAGSSYEQYF.

This clone was seen only once. The rearrangement uses TRBV28 and TRBJ2-3; D possibly matches TRBD1 or TRBD2 (6 bases each). The V and J ends lost 6 bases and 6 bases respectively, with 16 bases between them. The CDR3 totals 14 residues. Germline values: CDR1 MDHEN, CDR2 SYDVKM. CDR3 bases: TGTGCCAGCAGAGGGGGGCTGCTCTCCGATACGCAGTATTTT. This gives the protein CASRGGLLSDTQYF.

CDR3 coding DNA: TGCAGCGTTCTTCCGACGACAGCTGGAAACACCATATATTTT. This encodes CSVLPTTAGNTIYF. The chain links TRBV29-1 to TRBJ1-3; D perhaps matches TRBD1 (5 bases). The germline V gene encodes CDR1 SQVTM and CDR2 ANQGSEA. The CDR3 sequence is 14 residues long. V was trimmed by 5 bases and J by 2 bases, leaving 13 bases between them.

This clone was observed a single time. J is TRBJ1-1 and V is TRBV6-5, with 9 bases matching TRBD1. Germline V gene sequence: CDR1 MNHEY, CDR2 SVGAGI. The CDR3 extends over 14 amino acids. Losses at the gene ends were 1 base for V and 4 bases for J; bases not matched to a gene: 1. The CDR3 protein is CASSYLDRGTEAFF. CDR3 nucleotides: TGTGCCAGCAGTTACTTGGACAGGGGCACTGAAGCTTTCTTT.

This rearrangement joins TRBV27 to TRBJ2-2; D gene uncertain. This CDR3 comprises 16 residues. V was clipped by 4 bases and J by 0 bases, with 12 bases between them. Per germline, CDR1 MNHEY and CDR2 SMNVEV (reference sequence). CDR3 sequence reads: CASSSLPTTNTGELFF. Here the CDR3 DNA reads TGTGCCAGCAGTTCCCTGCCAACTACGAACACCGGGGAGCTGTTTTTT.

This sequence joins TRBV5-1 and TRBJ2-2, with TRBD2 identical over 10 bases. Germline trimming cut 4 bases from V and 1 base from J; bases unmatched to any gene: 4. Germline CDR1 reads SGHRS; CDR2 reads YFSETQ. The CDR3 totals 16 residues. This CDR3 reads CASSPIAGGNTGELFF. The CDR3 DNA reads TGCGCCAGCAGCCCAATAGCGGGGGGGAACACCGGGGAGCTGTTTTTT.

This chain links TRBV6-6 with TRBJ1-3, with 7 bases aligning to TRBD1. V lost 5 bases to trimming and J lost 2 bases; unmatched junction nucleotides: 9. CDR3 size: 16 residues. Germline V gives CDR1 MNHNY, CDR2 SVGAGI (reference sequence). The CDR3 region has the DNA TGTGCCAGCAGTCCTAGGTCCGGGACAGCTGGAAACACCATATATTTT. Translating gives CASSPRSGTAGNTIYF.

V gene TRBV14 combines with J gene TRBJ2-2, with D unclear. Germline V CDR1 and CDR2: SGHDN, FVKESK. Trimming cost V 4 bases and J 2 bases, with 8 bases left between them. The CDR3 contains 14 residues. CDR3 in amino acids: CASSLSANTGELFF. The CDR3 nucleotides are TGTGCCAGCAGCCTATCGGCCAACACCGGGGAGCTGTTTTTT.

The chain is built from TRBV7-9 and TRBJ1-6, with 7 bases that match TRBD1. This CDR3 is built from 18 residues. CDR1 is SEHNR and CDR2 is FQNEAQ in the germline V gene (reference sequence). The V and J ends lost 1 base and 7 bases, in that order; junction bases with no gene match: 13. The CDR3, as DNA: TGTGCCAGCAGCTTAGACGTCAAGAACAGGGGTTGGAATTCACCCCTCCACTTT. Protein sequence: CASSLDVKNRGWNSPLHF.

The chain employs TRBV5-1 and TRBJ2-1; 8 bases match TRBD1. The CDR3 runs 14 residues. From germline, CDR1 is SGHRS and CDR2 YFSETQ. V trimming: 7 bases; J trimming: 1 base; junction bases outside the gene matches: 4. The CDR3 sequence: CASATGESYNEQFF. The DNA of the CDR3 is TGCGCCAGCGCGACAGGGGAATCCTACAATGAGCAGTTCTTC.

For this clone: Within the sample, other DNA sequences also encode this same CDR3. The rearrangement joins TRBV7-2 to TRBJ1-6; no clear D gene. The CDR3 runs to 11 residues. The V and J ends lost 4 bases and 7 bases respectively, with 2 bases between them. In germline, CDR1 is SGHTA, CDR2 FQGNSA. The CDR3: CASSSNSPLHF. CDR3 nucleotide sequence: TGTGCCAGCAGCTCCAATTCACCCCTCCACTTT.

The chain links TRBV7-2 to TRBJ1-2; perhaps TRBD1 as D (5 bases). The germline gives CDR1 SGHTA, CDR2 FQGNSA. V was shortened by 0 bases and J by 5 bases, with 10 bases between the two germline ends. This CDR3 is built from 14 residues. As DNA, the CDR3 is TGTGCCAGCAGCTTAGCCACAGGCCCTTATGGCTACACCTTC. Its protein product is CASSLATGPYGYTF.

This clone was picked up a small number of times. V gene TRBV6-1 combines with J gene TRBJ2-3, with 8 bases fitting TRBD2. This CDR3 is 15 amino acids long. V dropped 1 base and J dropped 3; count of bases not matched to a gene: 3. From germline, CDR1 is MNHNS and CDR2 SASEGT. In nucleotides, the CDR3 is TGTGCCAGCAGTGAAGTGGCGGGAGGAACAGATACGCAGTATTTT. Its protein product is CASSEVAGGTDTQYF.

This clone was seen only once. The CDR3 region has the DNA TGTGCCAGCAGCCATATCAGGGGGGACGAGCAGTACTTC. Its translation is CASSHIRGDEQYF. The J gene is TRBJ2-7, the V gene TRBV3-1 (or the pseudogene TRBV3-2), with TRBD1 as a possible D gene (7 bases). V lost 3 bases, J lost 5 bases, and 11 bases lay in between. This CDR3 region has 13 residues. Germline V lookup: CDR1 LGHDT, CDR2 YNNKEL (reference sequence).

The V gene is TRBV3-1 (or the pseudogene TRBV3-2), the J gene TRBJ2-3; 10 nucleotides line up with TRBD2. Germline CDR1 and CDR2: LGHDT and YNNKEL (reference sequence). V lost 0 bases, J lost 3 bases, and 3 bases stayed unmatched. The CDR3 loop spans 16 amino acids. Here the CDR3 reads CASSQDILAGTDTQYF. As DNA, the CDR3 is TGTGCCAGCAGCCAAGATATACTAGCGGGGACAGATACGCAGTATTTT.

This clone was seen just once. The V gene is TRBV2, the J gene TRBJ1-4; D remains unclear. Trimming removed 0 bases at V and 6 bases at J, with 8 bases between. Germline CDR1 and CDR2: SNHLY and FYNNEI. This CDR3 has 14 residues. CDR3 region: CASSEAGGYEKLFF. CDR3 DNA: TGTGCCAGCAGTGAAGCGGGCGGTTATGAAAAACTGTTTTTT.

CDR3 bases: TGTGCCAGCAGAGTCCGGGACAGTGCTAATCAGCCCCAGCATTTT. It yields the protein CASRVRDSANQPQHF. V is TRBV6-5 and J is TRBJ1-5; TRBD1 matches 7 bases. Per germline, CDR1 MNHEY and CDR2 SVGAGI. CDR3 length: 15 amino acids. After removal of 6 bases from V and 4 bases from J, the junction contained 9 bases not matched to a gene.

The chain's CDR3 is CSVETGLANYGYTF. CDR3 DNA sequence: TGCAGCGTTGAAACAGGCCTAGCTAACTATGGCTACACCTTC. V usage is TRBV29-1 and J usage is TRBJ1-2; TRBD1 might be the D (5 bases). The V end was cut by 2 bases, the J end by 0 bases, with 10 bases between. The CDR3 is 14 amino acids. In germline, CDR1 is SQVTM, CDR2 ANQGSEA.

The chain is built from TRBV6-6 and TRBJ1-1; D gene unclear. The CDR3 runs to 12 residues. V shed 4 bases and J shed 10 bases, with 13 bases lying between them. CDR1 and CDR2 from the germline V gene are MNHNY and SVGAGI (reference sequence). In nucleotides, the CDR3 is TGTGCCAGCAGTTGGGCCCAAAGCGGAGCTTTCTTT. This sequence encodes CASSWAQSGAFF.

The chain links TRBV6-2 or TRBV6-3 to TRBJ1-5; a weak D match, TRBD1 (5 bases). The CDR3 is 16 amino acids. Trimming stripped 2 bases from V and 2 bases from J, with 13 bases between. Germline V gene data show CDR1 as MNHEY and CDR2 as SVGEGT. In nucleotides, the CDR3 is TGTGCCAGCAGTTACGACACGGGACGTGGCAATCAGCCCCAGCATTTT. This gives the protein CASSYDTGRGNQPQHF.

The chain uses TRBV13 and TRBJ1-3, with D uncertain. The length of the CDR3 is 10 residues. The germline V gene has CDR1 PRHDT and CDR2 FYEKMQ (reference sequence). Deletions cut 8 bases from V and 7 bases from J, with 6 bases between. The CDR3 DNA reads TGTGCCAGCTTTTACAACACCATATATTTT. Translating gives CASFYNTIYF. The entire variable domain, with the rest obtained from reference TRBV13 and TRBJ1-3, is as follows: AAGVIQSPRHLIKEKRETATLKCYPIPRHDTVYWYQQGPGQDPQFLISFYEKMQSDKGSIPDRFSAQQFSDYHSELNMSSLELGDSALYFCASFYNTIYFGEGSWLTVV.

J is TRBJ1-2 and V is TRBV5-1; D is uncertain. The germline V and J ends were trimmed by 2 bases and 0 bases, with 8 bases remaining between them. CDR3 size: 14 residues. CDR1 SGHRS and CDR2 YFSETQ come from the germline V gene. The CDR3 DNA sequence: TGCGCCAGCAGCTTAGGGTTTTCTAACTATGGCTACACCTTC. Its translation: CASSLGFSNYGYTF.

This rearrangement joins TRBV30 to TRBJ2-5, with 12 positions matching TRBD2. Trimming cost V 0 bases and J 5 bases; bases outside gene matches: 7. CDR1 is GTSNPN and CDR2 is SVGIG in the germline V gene (reference sequence). This CDR3 comprises 16 residues. The CDR3 nucleotides read TGTGCCTGGAGTGTGGGGGCTAGCGGGAGGGAGGAGACCCAGTACTTC. It specifies CAWSVGASGREETQYF.

This rearrangement joins TRBV5-1 to TRBJ2-1, with D uncertain. The CDR3 is 13 amino acids. The V end was cut by 3 bases, the J end by 5 bases, with 9 bases between. CDR1 is SGHRS and CDR2 is YFSETQ in the germline V gene. CDR3 loop: CASSYSQNNEQFF. The CDR3 region has the DNA TGCGCCAGCAGCTATTCGCAGAACAATGAGCAGTTCTTC. Using reference TRBV5-1 and TRBJ2-1 for the parts outside the CDR3, the full variable domain is KAGVTQTPRYLIKTRGQQVTLSCSPISGHRSVSWYQQTPGQGLQFLFEYFSETQRNKGNFPGRFSGRQFSNSRSEMNVSTLELGDSALYLCASSYSQNNEQFFGPGTRLTVL.

This clone is a singleton in its sample. The chain joins TRBV5-1 to TRBJ1-5, with D hard to call. V was shortened by 0 bases and J by 4 bases, with 5 bases between the two germline ends. The CDR3 is made up of 13 amino acids. The V gene's germline CDR1 is SGHRS and CDR2 YFSETQ. This CDR3 is CASSLAVNQPQHF. In DNA form, the CDR3 reads TGCGCCAGCAGCTTGGCGGTGAATCAGCCCCAGCATTTT.

The chain has TRBV5-1 and TRBJ2-1, with 11 bases lining up with TRBD2. Germline V gene sequence: CDR1 SGHRS, CDR2 YFSETQ. Germline trimming cut 4 bases from V and 8 bases from J; bases unmatched to any gene: 5. The CDR3 is 14 amino acids. Here the CDR3 reads CASSPGTSGDEQFF. The CDR3 bases are TGCGCCAGCAGCCCCGGGACTAGCGGCGATGAGCAGTTCTTC.